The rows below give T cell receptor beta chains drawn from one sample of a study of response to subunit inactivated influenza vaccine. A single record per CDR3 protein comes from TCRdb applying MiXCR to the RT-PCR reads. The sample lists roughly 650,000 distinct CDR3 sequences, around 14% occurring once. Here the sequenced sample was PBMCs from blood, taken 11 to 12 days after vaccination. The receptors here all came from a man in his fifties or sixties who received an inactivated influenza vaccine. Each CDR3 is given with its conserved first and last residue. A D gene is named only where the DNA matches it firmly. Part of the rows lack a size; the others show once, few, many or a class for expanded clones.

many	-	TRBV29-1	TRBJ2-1	CSVARNYNEQFF	TGCAGCGTGGCTAGAAACTACAATGAGCAGTTCTTC
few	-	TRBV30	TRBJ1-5	CAWSGVVYQPQHF	TGTGCCTGGAGCGGTGTAGTTTATCAGCCCCAGCATTTT
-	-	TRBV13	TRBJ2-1	CASSFGLEKVEQFF	TGTGCCAGCAGCTTTGGGCTTGAGAAGGTTGAGCAGTTCTTC
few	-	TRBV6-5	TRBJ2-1	CASSYQGIHNEQFF	TGTGCCAGCAGTTACCAGGGGATCCACAATGAGCAGTTCTTC
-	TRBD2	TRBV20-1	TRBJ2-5	CSARDSARGGETQYF	TGCAGTGCTAGAGATTCAGCGCGGGGGGGAGAGACCCAGTACTTC
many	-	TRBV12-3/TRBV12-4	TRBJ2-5	CASSATEETQYF	TGTGCCAGCAGCGCTACTGAGGAGACCCAGTACTTC
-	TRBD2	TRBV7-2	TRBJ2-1	CASSLGGLAPWEQFF	TGTGCCAGCAGCTTAGGAGGACTAGCACCCTGGGAGCAGTTCTTC
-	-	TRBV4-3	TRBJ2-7	CASSQGGGASEQYF	TGCGCCAGCAGCCAAGGTGGGGGGGCAAGTGAGCAGTACTTC
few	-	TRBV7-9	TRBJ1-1	CASTPQVGNTEAFF	TGTGCCAGCACCCCCCAAGTGGGGAACACTGAAGCTTTCTTT
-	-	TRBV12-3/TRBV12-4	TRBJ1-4	CASSPVAGPVEKLFF	TGTGCCAGCAGTCCAGTGGCAGGTCCTGTCGAAAAACTGTTTTTT
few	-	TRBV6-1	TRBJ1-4	CASTSSGRGEKLFF	TGTGCCAGCACTAGTTCGGGCCGGGGGGAAAAACTGTTTTTT
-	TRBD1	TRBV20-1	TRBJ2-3	CSAMSPDRTDTQYF	TGCAGTGCTATGTCCCCGGACAGGACGGATACGCAGTATTTT
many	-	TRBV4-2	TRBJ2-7	CASSRGASGPYEQYF	TGTGCCAGCAGTCGGGGGGCTAGCGGTCCCTACGAGCAGTACTTC
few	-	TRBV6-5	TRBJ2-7	CASSPSGDGISYEQYF	TGTGCCAGCAGTCCCTCGGGGGACGGTATAAGCTACGAGCAGTACTTC
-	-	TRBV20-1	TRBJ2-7	CSARDERSSYEQYF	TGCAGTGCTAGAGATGAAAGGAGCTCCTACGAGCAGTACTTC
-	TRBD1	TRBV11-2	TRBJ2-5	CASRRTGGLGRREETQYF	TGTGCCAGCAGAAGGACAGGGGGCCTCGGGAGGCGGGAAGAGACCCAGTACTTC
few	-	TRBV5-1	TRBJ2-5	CASSFRDSAQETQYF	TGCGCCAGCAGCTTCCGTGACAGCGCTCAAGAGACCCAGTACTTC
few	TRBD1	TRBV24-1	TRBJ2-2	CATSDPHSRTGGFTGELFF	TGTGCCACCAGTGACCCTCATTCGAGGACAGGGGGCTTCACCGGGGAGCTGTTTTTT
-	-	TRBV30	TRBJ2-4	CAWSTGEKNIQYF	TGTGCCTGGAGCACCGGGGAGAAAAACATTCAGTACTTC
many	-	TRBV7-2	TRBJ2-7	CASSLDAASYEQYF	TGTGCCAGCAGCTTAGACGCGGCATCCTACGAGCAGTACTTC
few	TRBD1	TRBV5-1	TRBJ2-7	CASSLEAGGTYEQYF	TGCGCCAGCAGCTTGGAAGCAGGGGGCACCTACGAGCAGTACTTC
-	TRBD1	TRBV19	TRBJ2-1	CASSMTDRFGEQFF	TGTGCCAGTAGTATGACGGACAGGTTCGGTGAGCAGTTCTTC
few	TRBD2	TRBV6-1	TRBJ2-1	CASRNRGGGAVDEQFF	TGTGCCAGCAGAAACCGGGGGGGAGGGGCGGTTGATGAGCAGTTCTTC
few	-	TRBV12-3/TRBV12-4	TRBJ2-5	CASSLSGAGSTLPQETQYF	TGTGCCAGCAGTTTAAGTGGTGCAGGGTCAACCCTTCCTCAAGAGACCCAGTACTTC
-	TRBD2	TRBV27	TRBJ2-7	CASSLVGGGLIYEQYF	TGTGCCAGCAGTTTAGTTGGGGGAGGGCTTATCTACGAGCAGTACTTC
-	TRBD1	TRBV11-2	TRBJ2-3	CASSSTNRDRGDTQYF	TGTGCCAGCAGCTCGACTAACCGGGACAGGGGAGATACGCAGTATTTT
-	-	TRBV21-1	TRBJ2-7	CASSKWARKITYEQYF	TGTGCCAGCAGCAAATGGGCCAGAAAAATAACCTACGAGCAGTACTTC
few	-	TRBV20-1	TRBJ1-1	CCARVRDRWFMNTEAFF	TGCTGTGCTAGAGTCCGCGACAGATGGTTCATGAACACTGAAGCTTTCTTT
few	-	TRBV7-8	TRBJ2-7	CASSSGLPAYEQYF	TGTGCCAGCAGCTCCGGACTGCCCGCCTACGAGCAGTACTTC
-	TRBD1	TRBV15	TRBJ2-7	CATSTGQGRHYEQYF	TGTGCCACCAGCACGGGACAGGGGCGGCACTACGAGCAGTACTTC
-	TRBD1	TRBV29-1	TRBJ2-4	CSARDSIQYF	TGCAGCGCTCGGGACAGCATTCAGTACTTC
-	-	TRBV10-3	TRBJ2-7	CAISESRMEQYF	TGTGCCATCAGTGAGTCGCGGATGGAGCAGTACTTC
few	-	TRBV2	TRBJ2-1	CASRGTLGPVEQFF	TGTGCCAGCAGAGGGACTCTCGGGCCAGTTGAGCAGTTCTTC
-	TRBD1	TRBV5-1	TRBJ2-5	CASSSTGRETQYF	TGCGCCAGCAGCTCGACAGGGCGAGAGACCCAGTACTTC
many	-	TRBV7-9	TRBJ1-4	CASSFIVEKLFF	TGTGCCAGCAGCTTTATTGTAGAAAAACTGTTTTTT
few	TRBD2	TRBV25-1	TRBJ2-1	CASSLTSGSGNEQFF	TGTGCCAGCAGTTTGACTAGCGGGAGTGGCAATGAGCAGTTCTTC
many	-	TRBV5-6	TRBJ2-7	CASSPGTFVSYEQYF	TGTGCCAGCAGCCCAGGGACGTTTGTCTCCTACGAGCAGTACTTC
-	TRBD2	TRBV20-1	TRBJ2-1	CSARDRLAGGMNEQFF	TGCAGTGCTAGAGATCGCCTAGCGGGAGGGATGAATGAGCAGTTCTTC
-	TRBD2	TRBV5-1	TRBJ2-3	CASSFGTSGRDTQYF	TGCGCCAGCAGCTTCGGGACTAGCGGGAGGGATACGCAGTATTTT
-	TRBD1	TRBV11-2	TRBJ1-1	CASSLDRDRVAFF	TGTGCCAGCAGCTTGGACCGGGACAGGGTGGCTTTCTTT
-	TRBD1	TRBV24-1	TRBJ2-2	CATSRGSKGADYTGELFF	TGTGCCACCAGCAGGGGTTCCAAGGGGGCGGATTACACCGGGGAGCTGTTTTTT